The text below deals with one TCR beta chain. The sample belongs to a study of low-dose radiotherapy and immunotherapy resistance in tumors. TRAV- and TRBV-specific primers were used for first-strand cDNA, which covered alpha and beta chains. Amplification, which lasted roughly 20 PCR cycles, used a constant-region primer and V-primer adapter to amplify TCRs. TCRdb ran MiXCR on the reads and lists one entry per CDR3 protein. Among around 18,000 distinct CDR3 sequences listed, roughly 70% were seen once. CDR3 length equals 15 residues. Trimming stripped 0 bases from V and 5 bases from J, with 14 bases between. The germline CDR1 and CDR2 sequences are SGHDT and YYEEEE.

This sequence joins TRBV5-6 and TRBJ1-2; the D gene is possibly TRBD1 (5 bases). The source of this sequence is a human donor with advanced metastatic prostate, ovarian, gallbladder or colorectal cancer (not recorded which). This table probably holds off-target reads from a library built for another chain. The DNA of the CDR3 is TGTGCCAGCAGCTTGGACTGGAGGGGAGATTATGGCTACACCTTC. Amino acids: CASSLDWRGDYGYTF.